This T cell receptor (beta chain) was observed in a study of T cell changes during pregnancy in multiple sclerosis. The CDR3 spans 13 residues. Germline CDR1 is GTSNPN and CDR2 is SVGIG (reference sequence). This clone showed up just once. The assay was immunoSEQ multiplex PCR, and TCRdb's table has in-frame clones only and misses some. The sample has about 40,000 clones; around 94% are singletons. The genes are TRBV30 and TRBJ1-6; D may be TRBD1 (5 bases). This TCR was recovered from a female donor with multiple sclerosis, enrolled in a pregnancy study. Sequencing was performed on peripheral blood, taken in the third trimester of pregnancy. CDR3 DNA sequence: TGTGCTCGAGCATGGGGGGTCGGGTCACCCCTCCACTTT. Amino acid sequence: CARAWGVGSPLHF. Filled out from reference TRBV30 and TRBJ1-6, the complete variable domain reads SQTIHQWPATLVQPVGSPLSLECTVEGTSNPNLYWYRQAAGRGLQLLFYSVGIGQISSEVPQNLSASRPQDRQFILSSKKLLLSDSGFYLCARAWGVGSPLHFGNGTRLTVT.